The rows below give T cell receptor beta chains drawn from one sample of a study of blood T cell repertoires in COVID-19. Data came from immunoSEQ multiplex PCR; TCRdb stores just in-frame clones and leaves some out. The sample carries about 170,000 clones, roughly four fifths recorded once. The source material was peripheral blood. The origin of the receptors is a man between 65 and 85 years old with active or convalescent COVID-19. Each CDR3 is given with its conserved first and last residue. Each record gives: D gene, J gene, V gene, clone size, CDR3 protein, CDR3 DNA. A D gene is named only where the DNA matches it firmly. Expanded clones get a size class; other rows say once, few or many, or leave the size out.

. TRBJ2-1 TRBV7-9 . CASSFQYNEQFF TGTGCCAGCAGCTTTCAGTACAATGAGCAGTTCTTC
TRBD1 TRBJ2-5 TRBV18 . CASSPSRTGSLVSETQYF TGTGCCAGCTCACCATCTAGGACAGGGTCGTTGGTATCAGAGACCCAGTACTTC
TRBD1 TRBJ2-2 TRBV4-3 . CASSPGTGSTGELFF TGCGCCAGCAGCCCCGGGACAGGCAGTACCGGGGAGCTGTTTTTT
. TRBJ1-1 TRBV3-1/TRBV3-2 few CASRRSSNTEAFF TGTGCCAGCAGGAGGAGTTCGAACACTGAAGCTTTCTTT
. TRBJ2-3 TRBV7-8 . CASTRGGRADTQYF TGTGCCAGCACCAGAGGGGGGAGGGCAGATACGCAGTATTTT
. TRBJ1-2 TRBV20-1 few CTPGKNYGYTF TGCACCCCAGGAAAAAACTATGGCTACACCTTC
. TRBJ1-2 TRBV30 . CAWSRARNYGYTF TGTGCCTGGAGTCGAGCACGGAACTATGGCTACACCTTC
. TRBJ1-2 TRBV2 few CASMMNGEGYTF TGTGCCAGCATGATGAACGGAGAGGGCTACACCTTC
. TRBJ1-6 TRBV9 . CASSPHAEFNNSPLHF TGTGCCAGCAGCCCGCATGCCGAGTTTAACAATTCACCCCTCCACTTT
. TRBJ2-1 TRBV6-5 few CASSYDSSVDEQFF TGTGCCAGCAGTTACGATTCGTCAGTTGATGAGCAGTTCTTC
TRBD1 TRBJ1-3 TRBV14 . CASSLPGTAGNTIYF TGTGCCAGCAGCTTACCCGGGACAGCAGGAAACACCATATATTTT
TRBD1 TRBJ1-3 TRBV7-9 few CASSLTDRGSGNTIYF TGTGCCAGCAGCTTAACGGACAGGGGCTCTGGAAACACCATATATTTT
TRBD1 TRBJ1-1 TRBV24-1 . CATSDPRQGNTEAFF TGTGCCACCAGTGACCCAAGACAGGGGAACACTGAAGCTTTCTTT
. TRBJ1-2 TRBV9 . CASSSRPERSASHYGYTF TGTGCCAGCAGCTCCAGGCCAGAGCGGAGCGCTTCCCACTATGGCTACACCTTC
TRBD1 TRBJ2-3 TRBV5-4 . CASTDRGTDTQYF TGTGCCAGCACCGACAGGGGCACAGATACGCAGTATTTT
TRBD2 TRBJ2-7 TRBV7-2 . CASSTSGGDYEQYF TGTGCCAGCAGCACCTCGGGGGGGGACTACGAGCAGTACTTC
. TRBJ1-4 TRBV19 once CASMVGATNEKLFF TGTGCCAGTATGGTAGGAGCAACTAATGAAAAACTGTTTTTT
. TRBJ1-2 TRBV18 . CASSELRGSYGYTF TGTGCCAGCTCAGAGCTACGGGGATCTTATGGCTACACCTTC
TRBD2 TRBJ2-1 TRBV29-1 . CSVEDSGRAYNEQFF TGCAGCGTTGAAGACTCGGGGAGGGCTTACAATGAGCAGTTCTTC
. TRBJ1-2 TRBV7-2 . CASSPRVGRGNYGYTF TGTGCCAGCAGCCCCAGGGTGGGGAGGGGTAACTATGGCTACACCTTC
. TRBJ1-4 TRBV11-2 once CASSLVDEKLFF TGTGCCAGCAGCTTAGTCGATGAAAAACTGTTTTTT
. TRBJ2-2 TRBV11-2 . CASSRAGRTGELFF TGTGCCAGCAGTCGGGCAGGGCGAACCGGGGAGCTGTTTTTT
. TRBJ1-1 TRBV29-1 . CSVYRQSHTEAFF TGCAGCGTTTACAGACAGTCCCACACTGAAGCTTTCTTT
TRBD1 TRBJ2-1 TRBV29-1 . CSGGTGGSGEQFF TGCAGCGGGGGGACAGGGGGCTCGGGTGAGCAGTTCTTC
. TRBJ1-2 TRBV5-4 . CASSLPTGMSNYGYTF TGTGCCAGCAGCTTGCCAACAGGGATGAGTAACTATGGCTACACCTTC
TRBD1 TRBJ1-2 TRBV7-2 . CASSGRDSEIGYTF TGTGCCAGCAGCGGTCGGGACAGTGAGATCGGCTACACCTTC
. TRBJ1-2 TRBV30 . CAWSVRGSRYGYTF TGTGCCTGGAGTGTACGAGGCAGTCGATATGGCTACACCTTC
. TRBJ2-2 TRBV14 . CASSQGRYTGELFF TGTGCCAGCAGCCAGGGGCGGTACACCGGGGAGCTGTTTTTT
. TRBJ2-5 TRBV7-7 . CASSYTGFQETQYF TGTGCCAGCAGTTATACAGGGTTCCAAGAGACCCAGTACTTC
. TRBJ1-5 TRBV20-1 . CSASVAPSSNQPQHF TGCAGTGCTAGTGTCGCGCCTTCGAGCAATCAGCCCCAGCATTTT
. TRBJ1-5 TRBV6-6 . CASSYAQGYQPQHF TGTGCCAGCAGTTACGCTCAGGGGTATCAGCCCCAGCATTTT
. TRBJ2-1 TRBV12-3/TRBV12-4 . CASSLKEGTEQFF TGTGCCAGCAGTTTGAAGGAGGGCACAGAGCAGTTCTTC
TRBD1 TRBJ2-7 TRBV15 . CATSRLGTGFPEQYF TGTGCCACCAGCAGACTCGGGACAGGGTTCCCCGAGCAGTACTTC
. TRBJ1-5 TRBV6-5 few CASSYNGRSNQPQHF TGTGCCAGCAGTTATAACGGTCGTTCTAATCAGCCCCAGCATTTT
. TRBJ1-4 TRBV18 . CASSPLGREKLFF TGTGCCAGCTCACCATTGGGGCGAGAAAAACTGTTTTTT
. TRBJ1-2 TRBV5-1 . CASSLGGSSNYGYTF TGCGCCAGCAGCTTGGGCGGATCTTCTAACTATGGCTACACCTTC
TRBD1 TRBJ2-7 TRBV2 many CASRDRDEQYF TGTGCCAGCAGAGACAGGGACGAGCAGTACTTC
TRBD2 TRBJ2-3 TRBV6-1 . CASSEEGTSGSFLRTDTQYF TGTGCCAGCAGTGAAGAAGGAACTAGCGGGTCATTTCTTCGCACAGATACGCAGTATTTT
. TRBJ1-1 TRBV9 . CASSVADSFLNTEAFF TGTGCCAGCAGCGTAGCGGACAGTTTCTTGAACACTGAAGCTTTCTTT
. TRBJ1-1 TRBV6-1 . CASSEAYRGGWAFF TGTGCCAGCAGTGAAGCTTACCGGGGGGGTTGGGCTTTCTTT
. TRBJ2-3 TRBV19 . CASSSTEGDTQYF TGTGCCAGTAGCTCCACAGAAGGAGATACGCAGTATTTT
TRBD1 TRBJ1-2 TRBV7-2 . CASSTKGASGYGYTF TGTGCCAGCAGCACCAAGGGGGCGAGTGGCTATGGCTACACCTTC
TRBD1 TRBJ1-4 TRBV28 . CASSLGATGGLNEKLFF TGTGCCAGCAGTTTAGGGGCCACAGGGGGTTTAAATGAAAAACTGTTTTTT
TRBD1 TRBJ2-1 TRBV18 . CASSPDRAVGEQFF TGTGCCAGCTCACCGGACAGGGCCGTAGGTGAGCAGTTCTTC